This record concerns one T cell receptor (beta chain) sequence. V dropped 3 bases and J dropped 2 bases, with 16 bases sitting between them. The CDR3 totals 16 residues. The germline gives CDR1 KGHSH, CDR2 LQKENI. Original methodology: Cell counts per sample came from amplifying reference gene primers. Measured with immunoSEQ multiplex PCR; TCRdb has only the in-frame clones, and not every one. Clone size and the V and J calls come from that table; the DNA yielded D and trimming. The sample carries roughly 250,000 clones, 82% recorded once. The sample is drawn from a study of blood T cell repertoires in COVID-19. Across the study: Some COVID-19 samples were acute and others convalescent; all came from the United States, Italy and Spain. In each case, the material was cDNA or gDNA derived from T cells, B-cell-depleted T cells, or PBMCs.

The sequencing input was peripheral blood. The chain uses TRBV18 and TRBJ2-5; a possible D gene is TRBD2 (7 bases). The receptor was derived from a woman aged 80 or over with active or convalescent COVID-19. The CDR3 bases are TGTGCCAGCTCACCCCCTGCTGGGAGGGGGCAAGAGACCCAGTACTTC. This gives the protein CASSPPAGRGQETQYF.